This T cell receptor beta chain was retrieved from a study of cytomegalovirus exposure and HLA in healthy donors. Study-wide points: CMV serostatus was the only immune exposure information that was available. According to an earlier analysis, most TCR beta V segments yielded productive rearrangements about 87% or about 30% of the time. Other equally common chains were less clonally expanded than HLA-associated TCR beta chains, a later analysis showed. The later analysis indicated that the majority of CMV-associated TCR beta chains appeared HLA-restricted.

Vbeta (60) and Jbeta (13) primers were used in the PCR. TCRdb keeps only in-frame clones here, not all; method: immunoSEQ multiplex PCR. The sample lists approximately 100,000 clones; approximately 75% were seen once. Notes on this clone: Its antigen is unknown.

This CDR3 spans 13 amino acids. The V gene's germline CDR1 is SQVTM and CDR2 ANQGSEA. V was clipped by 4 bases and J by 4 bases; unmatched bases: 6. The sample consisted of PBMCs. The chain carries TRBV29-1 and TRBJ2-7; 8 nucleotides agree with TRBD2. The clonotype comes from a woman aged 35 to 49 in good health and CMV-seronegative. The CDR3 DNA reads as TGCAGCGTTGGGCGCGGCGGGGGGTACGAGCAGTACTTC. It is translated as CSVGRGGGYEQYF.